Detailed here is one T cell receptor beta chain. It was RNA transcripts that yielded the amplified TCR beta CDR3 regions. TCR CDR3 underwent first-round RT-PCR with the HTBI primer set. TCRdb redid the calling of the multiplex PCR reads with MiXCR, one entry per CDR3 protein. The data hold 550,000 to 600,000 distinct CDR3 sequences, with over 15% observed a single time. This specimen belongs to a study of T cells in Graves' hyperthyroidism and ophthalmopathy. The CDR3 spans 15 residues. V lost 5 bases and J lost 0; bases outside the gene matches: 2. Germline V gene data show CDR1 as MNHNS and CDR2 as SASEGT.

This sequence originates from a woman aged 18-29 years with Graves' hyperthyroidism. The chain links TRBV6-1 to TRBJ2-2, with 8 nucleotides matching TRBD1. Sample: blood. CDR3 nucleotide sequence: TGTGCCAGCAGTAAACAGGGGGCGAACACCGGGGAGCTGTTTTTT. Protein sequence: CASSKQGANTGELFF.